This T cell receptor (beta chain) stems from a study of T cells in Graves' hyperthyroidism and ophthalmopathy (dated by TCRdb to between 2017 and 2020). Background for the entire study: Peripheral blood was sampled at the time of initial diagnosis, prior to any treatment. The 75 to 100 discovery patients were divided at random into training and test sets in a 7:3 ratio. The paper describes TCR Vbeta CDR3 sequencing of 140 or so peripheral blood samples, made up of roughly 40 ophthalmopathy patients, 70 to 75 hyperthyroidism patients and about 17 progressor patients. To identify distinguishing TCR V-J signatures, a discovery cohort of 100 or so patients was used, comprising 40 to 45 with Graves' ophthalmopathy and 57 with stable Graves' hyperthyroidism. Prospective prediction of ophthalmopathy was tested in an independent validation cohort consisting of some 20 hyperthyroidism patients and more than 15 patients who later progressed to ophthalmopathy. After blood sampling, hyperthyroidism patients were treated with methimazole at a starting dose of 30 mg daily, and ophthalmopathy patients were treated with high-dose intravenous methylprednisolone. Thyroid tissue and blood T-cell repertoires from more than five Graves' hyperthyroidism patients were also compared in the study. Overall results and qualifications from the work: In validation, progression to ophthalmopathy was predicted by the model with nearly 71% sensitivity and just over 72% specificity, a median of roughly 6.4 months before onset. Sample size was not statistically predetermined, and investigators were not blinded to group allocation. Most expanded thyroid clonotypes (frequency above 0.001) were also detected in blood, suggesting blood repertoires may reflect thyroid immune responses. Ophthalmopathy was separated from stable hyperthyroidism by a 13 V-J signature model, with around 88% sensitivity and approximately 81% specificity obtained in cross-validation and 80%/75% obtained in testing.

Trimming leaves V shorter by 5 bases and J shorter by 2 bases, with the junction holding 14 bases beyond the gene matches. CDR1 and CDR2 were assigned from the germline V gene as MGHDK and SYGVNS. From the cysteine up to the phenylalanine, the CDR3 has a length of 18 residues. The entry retains the CDR3 DNA only, 54 bases that are in frame from base 1. On this clonotype itself: Its target antigen remains unknown. Base qualities are not provided; no much larger clone lies one nucleotide away.

In the ophthalmopathy patients, disease was moderately to severely active, with a Clinical Activity Score of 3 or more, a NOSPECS grade of 4 or more, and a duration of less than 3 months. Exclusion was applied to patients with uncontrolled infections, other autoimmune diseases, pregnancy or lactation. Diagnoses were established on the basis of clinical symptoms, serum thyroxine and TRAb, thyroid ultrasound, and orbital computed tomography. PBMCs were isolated from 7.5 to 10 ml of fresh peripheral blood by Ficoll-Paque density gradient centrifugation. Trizol reagent was used to extract total RNA, and RNA quality was then checked on an Agilent 2100 Bioanalyzer. TCR beta CDR3 regions were amplified from RNA transcripts. The first round of RT-PCR for the TCR CDR3 was performed with the HTBI primer set and the Qiagen OneStep RT-PCR kit. Libraries were constructed in a second round of multiplex PCR, after which size selection and purification were performed. Libraries were sequenced paired-end with 100 bp reads on an Illumina HiSeq2000. As for the authors' bioinformatics: SOAPnuke was used to process the raw data, throwing out any read that contained adapters or uncalled bases, had a mean Phred below 15, or lacked an exact constant-primer or identifier match. High-quality paired reads were merged with COPE v1.2.5, and unique nucleotide sequences were defined as clonotypes. MiTCR v1.1 was used to align clonotypes to the IMGT TRBV, TRBD and TRBJ reference segments. Analysis was restricted to V-J combinations with a frequency above 0.0001, which covered 99% to 99.2% of repertoires. A TCS score was defined as the ratio between F50 (clonal expansion) and ExV (chaos), using BLOSUM62-based TCRdist between CDR3 peptides within each V-J. Welch's t-statistics and random forest reduced several hundred V-J features to roughly 13, which were used in a naive Bayes classifier (R e1071). The raw public data were reprocessed by TCRdb itself: fastp quality trimming at Q25, MiXCR clonotype calling, in-frame beta chains only. Rows with a matching CDR3 protein are joined into one entry that keeps the most common DNA and genes. The V and J calls here are based on TCRdb, not the publication. The sample table lists 220,000 or so distinct CDR3 sequences, 16% of them with a count of one. The ten largest clones add up to about 29% of the sample.

This TCR derives from a woman aged 18-29 years with Graves' ophthalmopathy. Sequencing was performed on blood. The chain is encoded by TRBV25-1 joined to TRBJ2-5, with 10 junctional bases fitting TRBD1. The CDR3 protein is CASSSFRIGTGAQETQYF. The DNA is TGTGCCAGCAGTTCCTTCCGGATCGGGACAGGGGCACAAGAGACCCAGTACTTC.